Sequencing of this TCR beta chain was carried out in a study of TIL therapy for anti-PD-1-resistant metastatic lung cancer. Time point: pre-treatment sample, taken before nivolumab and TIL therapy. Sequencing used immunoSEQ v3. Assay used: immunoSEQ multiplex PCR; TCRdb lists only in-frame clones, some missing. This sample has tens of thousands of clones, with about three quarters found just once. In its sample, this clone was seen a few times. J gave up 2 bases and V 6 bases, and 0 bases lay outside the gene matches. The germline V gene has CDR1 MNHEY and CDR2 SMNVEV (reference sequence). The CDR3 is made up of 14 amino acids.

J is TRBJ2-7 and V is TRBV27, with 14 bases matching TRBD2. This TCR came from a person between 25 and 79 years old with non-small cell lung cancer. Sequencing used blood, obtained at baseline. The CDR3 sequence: CASRGLAGAYEQYV. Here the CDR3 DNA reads TGTGCCAGCAGGGGACTAGCGGGGGCCTACGAGCAGTACGTC.